This paragraph reports one TCR beta chain. No antigen is known for it. TCRdb used MiXCR to reprocess the 5' RACE reads, holding one entry per CDR3 protein. The sample includes over 120,000 distinct CDR3 sequences, under 30% of them seen just once. The data are from a study of T-cell memory formation after mild COVID-19. Study-level results: Clones that shrank (day 15 to 85) were balanced CD4/CD8, whereas later expanders leaned CD4+.

The sample taken for sequencing was PBMCs or a T cell subset sorted from them (not recorded which). The TCR was taken from an adult woman who had mild COVID-19 (a few samples of this study predate the infection). Cell type and time point are not known.

This CDR3 is CSASDSSYEQYF. The CDR3 DNA follows: TGCAGTGCTTCGGACAGCTCCTACGAGCAGTACTTC. The V call is TRBV20-1, the J call TRBJ2-7, with a tentative D call TRBD1 (6 bases). The germline CDR1 and CDR2 sequences are DFQATT and SNEGSKA (reference sequence). The V end was cut by 5 bases, the J end by 0 bases, with 8 bases between. This CDR3 spans 12 amino acids.